The present entry profiles one T cell receptor beta chain with its context. Its target is unknown. The record originates from a study of T cell responses to AZD1222 COVID-19 vaccine. The assay was immunoSEQ multiplex PCR, and TCRdb's table has in-frame clones only and misses some. The sample holds 150,000 or so clones, 85% to 90% seen once. Points from the study as a whole: Receipt of two AZD1222 doses was followed by a rise in Spike-specific TCR breadth and depth.

The source material was peripheral blood, sampled on day 0 of MenACWY control vaccination. This clonotype was obtained from an adult in good health.

This CDR3 is CASSEGNTGELFF. The CDR3 nucleotides are TGTGCCAGCAGTGAAGGGAACACCGGGGAGCTGTTTTTT. The rearrangement links TRBV2 to TRBJ2-2; no definite D call. CDR1 is SNHLY and CDR2 is FYNNEI in the germline V gene. CDR3 size: 13 residues. The germline V and J ends were trimmed by 1 base and 1 base, with 1 base remaining between them. The full variable domain, completed using reference TRBV2 and TRBJ2-2, is EPEVTQTPSHQVTQMGQEVILRCVPISNHLYFYWYRQILGQKVEFLVSFYNNEISEKSEIFDDQFSVERPDGSNFTLKIRSTKLEDSAMYFCASSEGNTGELFFGEGSRLTVL.